Below, 29 T cell receptor beta chains from the same sample are listed, as sequenced in a study of Ad26.COV2.S vaccination and SARS-CoV-2 variants. Treatment in this sample: 15 to 20 received Ad26.COV2.S at low or high dose, single or two shots; about 5 received placebo; per-sample allocation not given. Sampling took place 63 days after the first vaccine or placebo injection. Libraries were prepared by immunoSEQ multiplex PCR; TCRdb keeps only in-frame clonotypes and omits some of them. This sample has more than 250,000 clones; around 87% occur once, and the top ten carry over 2.5%. This specimen consisted of peripheral blood, obtained in a trial of Ad26.COV2.S vaccine versus placebo. Receptors originate from a person between 18 and 59 years old who received the Ad26.COV2.S COVID-19 vaccine or a placebo.

The V gene is TRBV9, the J gene TRBJ1-2, with D maybe TRBD1 (5 bases). Germline V gene sequence: CDR1 SGDLS, CDR2 YYNGEE. The CDR3 extends over 14 amino acids. V was cut by 3 bases and J by 0 bases, with 9 bases left in between. The CDR3 sequence: CASSEQDANYGYTF. In nucleotides, the CDR3 is TGTGCCAGCAGCGAACAGGACGCTAACTATGGCTACACCTTC. The entire variable domain, with the rest obtained from reference TRBV9 and TRBJ1-2, is as follows: DSGVTQTPKHLITATGQRVTLRCSPRSGDLSVYWYQQSLDQGLQFLIQYYNGEERAKGNILERFSAQQFPDLHSELNLSSLELGDSALYFCASSEQDANYGYTFGSGTRLTVV.

This clone showed up just once. This chain connects TRBV4-1 to TRBJ2-7; the D gene is possibly TRBD2 (5 bases). The CDR3 loop spans 16 amino acids. Germline V gene sequence: CDR1 MGHRA, CDR2 YSYEKL. V was shortened by 0 bases and J by 0 bases, with 12 bases between the two germline ends. CDR3: CASSQDRAGSSYEQYF. DNA for the CDR3: TGCGCCAGCAGCCAAGATCGGGCGGGTTCCTCCTACGAGCAGTACTTC.

V gene TRBV4-1 combines with J gene TRBJ2-3; no clear D gene. This CDR3 is 15 amino acids long. V lost 1 base, J lost 3 bases, and 11 bases lay in between. CDR1 is MGHRA and CDR2 is YSYEKL in the germline V gene. The DNA for the CDR3 is TGCGCCAGCAGCCAAGTCCCGGGCGGAACAGATACGCAGTATTTT. Protein product: CASSQVPGGTDTQYF.

This clone has a handful of counts. The chain combines TRBV6-5 with TRBJ1-1; 9 bases line up with TRBD1. Germline CDR1 and CDR2: MNHEY and SVGAGI. Trimming removed 4 bases from V and 3 bases from J; junction bases left unmatched: 9. This CDR3 is 16 amino acids long. The CDR3 DNA reads TGTGCCAGCAGTTTAAACTCCGACAGGGGGTACACTGAAGCTTTCTTT. Translating it yields CASSLNSDRGYTEAFF.

Note on this clone: At one boundary the junction diverges from the germline segment, which might be a read error. The chain has TRBV7-7 and TRBJ2-2; possible D gene TRBD2, 6 bases. This CDR3 comprises 15 residues. Germline CDR1 SSHAT, CDR2 FNYEAQ (reference sequence). In nucleotides, the CDR3 is TGTGCTAGCAGCCCGGACTATCCGAACACCGGGGAGCTGTTTTTT. Protein: CASSPDYPNTGELFF.

Written as DNA, the CDR3 is TGCAGTGCTAGTACCTCGAGAGGAAATCTAGCTGAAGCTTTCTTT. Its translation is CSASTSRGNLAEAFF. The chain joins TRBV20-1 to TRBJ1-1; D is uncertain. CDR3 length: 15 residues. Germline CDR1 is DFQATT and CDR2 is SNEGSKA (reference sequence). Trimming removed 3 bases at V and 6 bases at J, with 20 bases between.

This clone appeared a single time. The chain links TRBV12-3 or TRBV12-4 to TRBJ1-4, with a possible D match to TRBD1 (5 bases). This CDR3 has 13 amino acids. V was cut by 3 bases and J by 8 bases, with 10 bases left in between. The CDR3 bases are TGTGCCAGCAGTTTTGGGGACGGGGAAAAACTGTTTTTT. Translating it yields CASSFGDGEKLFF.

This sequence joins TRBV2 and TRBJ1-1; a weak D match, TRBD1 (6 bases). This CDR3 is 15 amino acids long. Germline loops: CDR1 SNHLY, CDR2 FYNNEI. V gave up 6 bases and J gave up 0 bases, with 14 bases separating them. As DNA, the CDR3 is TGTGCCAGCAGCCTAGAAGGGACATTGAACACTGAAGCTTTCTTT. Translating it yields CASSLEGTLNTEAFF.

The chain uses TRBV5-5 and TRBJ2-1; 8 bases agree with TRBD2. CDR1 SGHKS and CDR2 YYEKEE come from the germline V gene (reference sequence). CDR3 length: 16 residues. V was clipped by 5 bases and J by 4 bases; unmatched bases: 11. The CDR3 coding sequence is TGTGCCAGCAGTTCGGTTCGGAGCGGGGGTTACAATGAGCAGTTCTTC. It translates to CASSSVRSGGYNEQFF.

This sequence joins TRBV5-1 and TRBJ1-2, with D possibly TRBD1 on 5 matching bases. This CDR3 is built from 14 residues. Germline values: CDR1 SGHRS, CDR2 YFSETQ. The V end lost 4 bases, the J end lost 4 bases, and 14 bases lay between the germline ends. The CDR3 sequence is CASSLGDLIYGYTF. For the CDR3, the DNA is TGCGCCAGCAGCCTAGGGGATCTGATCTATGGCTACACCTTC.

The sample holds a few counts of this clone. The chain uses TRBV29-1 and TRBJ1-2, with 7 bases fitting TRBD1. Losses at the gene ends were 7 bases for V and 4 bases for J; bases not matched to a gene: 6. The CDR3 runs 12 residues. Germline V gene sequence: CDR1 SQVTM, CDR2 ANQGSEA. The CDR3 loop reads CSARGSSYGYTF. In DNA, the CDR3 is TGCAGCGCCAGGGGGTCTAGCTATGGCTACACCTTC.

This clone was seen once. The chain is built from TRBV6-5 and TRBJ2-1; D uncertain. CDR1 and CDR2 (germline): MNHEY, SVGAGI. Between the trimmed V and J ends, which lost 2 bases and 0 bases, there was a span of 11 bases. The CDR3 consists of 16 residues. CDR3 DNA: TGTGCCAGCAGTTACCGGACGGGTAGCTCCTACAATGAGCAGTTCTTC. This encodes CASSYRTGSSYNEQFF.

The V gene is TRBV10-2, the J gene TRBJ2-7; D perhaps matches TRBD1 (6 bases). The CDR3 extends over 14 amino acids. Germline-derived CDR1 and CDR2 are WSHSY and SAAADI. V lost 3 bases to trimming and J lost 0 bases, with 9 bases between them. In DNA, the CDR3 is TGCGCCAGCAGTGAATGGACAGCCTCCTACGAGCAGTACTTC. Translation: CASSEWTASYEQYF.

The chain has TRBV7-2 and TRBJ2-7; TRBD2 might be the D (5 bases). V lost 8 bases and J lost 3, with 17 bases in between. CDR1 is SGHTA and CDR2 is FQGNSA in the germline V gene. This CDR3 region has 14 residues. The chain's CDR3 is CASATEAGIYEQYF. The CDR3 DNA reads TGTGCCAGCGCCACCGAGGCGGGCATCTACGAGCAGTACTTC.

V usage is TRBV9 and J usage is TRBJ2-1; 9 nucleotides match TRBD2. The CDR3 runs to 14 residues. Germline CDR1 reads SGDLS; CDR2 reads YYNGEE. J was trimmed by 9 bases and V by 4 bases; bases with no gene match: 8. CDR3 sequence reads: CASSPSLAGVEQFF. Here the CDR3 DNA reads TGTGCCAGCAGCCCGTCATTAGCGGGAGTTGAGCAGTTCTTC.

This chain uses TRBV6-5 with TRBJ2-7; D is perhaps TRBD2 (6 bases). This CDR3 comprises 14 residues. The V end was cut by 5 bases, the J end by 7 bases, with 18 bases between. Germline V gives CDR1 MNHEY, CDR2 SVGAGI. The CDR3 DNA sequence: TGTGCCAGCAGTCAACCCGGAGGGGTGGGGGAGCAGTACTTC. Translation: CASSQPGGVGEQYF.

V is TRBV7-9 and J is TRBJ2-5, with a possible D match to TRBD2 (5 bases). Per germline, CDR1 SEHNR and CDR2 FQNEAQ (reference sequence). V shed 11 bases and J shed 4 bases, with 11 bases lying between them. CDR3 size: 11 residues. Written as DNA, the CDR3 is TGTGCCCTCGGCCGGGGAGAGACCCAGTACTTC. Protein product: CALGRGETQYF.

This clone was found once. V gene TRBV4-1 combines with J gene TRBJ2-7, with 8 bases matching TRBD1. The CDR3 has 15 amino acids. Germline CDR1 and CDR2: MGHRA and YSYEKL. Unmatched junction bases numbered 8, after V lost 3 bases and J lost 4 bases. CDR3 amino acids: CASSQPSRGHYEQYF. DNA of the CDR3: TGCGCCAGCAGCCAGCCTTCCAGGGGGCATTACGAGCAGTACTTC.

The gene calls are TRBV7-2 and TRBJ2-5, with D tentatively TRBD2 (5 bases). The CDR3 extends over 14 amino acids. The germline gives CDR1 SGHTA, CDR2 FQGNSA. V lost 1 base, J lost 1 base, and 7 bases lay in between. The CDR3 DNA sequence: TGTGCCAGCAGCTTAGTAGGGAGCCAAGAGACCCAGTACTTC. Protein product: CASSLVGSQETQYF. The variable domain in full, with the rest retrieved from reference TRBV7-2 and TRBJ2-5, is GAGVSQSPSNKVTEKGKDVELRCDPISGHTALYWYRQSLGQGLEFLIYFQGNSAPDKSGLPSDRFSAERTGGSVSTLTIQRTQQEDSAVYLCASSLVGSQETQYFGPGTRLLVL.

The V and J genes are TRBV6-1 and TRBJ1-5; maybe TRBD1 (5 bases). The CDR3 extends over 15 amino acids. Trimming shortened V by 3 bases and J by 6 bases, and 15 bases separated the two germline ends. Germline V gene sequence: CDR1 MNHNS, CDR2 SASEGT. CDR3 coding DNA: TGTGCCAGCAGTGATAGTGGGCAGGGTGGTCAGCCCCAGCATTTT. As protein: CASSDSGQGGQPQHF.

This chain joins TRBV5-1 and TRBJ1-1; 8 bases match TRBD1. Germline CDR1 SGHRS, CDR2 YFSETQ. Trimming took 4 bases from V and 4 from J; bases not matched to a gene: 3. This CDR3 contains 13 residues. The CDR3 here is CASSADRGTEAFF. CDR3 sequence (DNA): TGCGCCAGCAGCGCCGACAGGGGCACTGAAGCTTTCTTT.

The chain joins TRBV12-1 to TRBJ1-4; the table's D call of TRBD1 was not tested on the DNA. TRBV12-1 is a known pseudogene. The CDR3 extends over 17 amino acids. Written as DNA, the CDR3 is TGTGCCAGCAGCTGGGCGCGGGACAGCTCATCCTATGGGGAACTGTTTTTT. Translating gives CASSWARDSSSYGELFF.

Concerning this clone itself: This sample also contains other DNA sequences that code for the same CDR3. The rearrangement uses TRBV3-1 (or the pseudogene TRBV3-2) and TRBJ2-7; D is unclear. CDR1 LGHDT and CDR2 YNNKEL come from the germline V gene (reference sequence). The CDR3 spans 12 residues. Trimming removed 5 bases from V and 4 bases from J, with 9 bases in between. CDR3 region: CASSRGFYEQYF. DNA for the CDR3: TGTGCCAGCAGCAGAGGTTTTTACGAGCAGTACTTC.

The chain links TRBV6-5 to TRBJ1-2; 7 nucleotides line up with TRBD1. There are 15 residues in the CDR3. Germline CDR1 reads MNHEY; CDR2 reads SVGAGI. V lost 7 bases to trimming and J lost 5 bases; unmatched junction nucleotides: 13. The CDR3 nucleotides read TGTGCCAGCACCCTTAGGGGGCTACAGGGATATGGCTACACCTTC. It encodes CASTLRGLQGYGYTF.

In the case of this clone: This same CDR3 is encoded by further DNA sequences in the sample. CDR3 in DNA: TGTGCCAGCAGTTTGGACGGCAATCAGCCCCAGCATTTT. This translates into CASSLDGNQPQHF. This sequence joins TRBV12-3 or TRBV12-4 and TRBJ1-5; D is undetermined. Trimming removed 3 bases at V and 2 bases at J, with 5 bases between. There are 13 residues in the CDR3.

V usage is TRBV5-3 and J usage is TRBJ2-7; D gene uncertain. TRBV5-3 is annotated as an ORF whose role is uncertain. V lost 5 bases, J lost 4 bases, and 4 bases lay in between. The CDR3 loop spans 10 amino acids. CDR3 DNA: TGTGCCAGAAGAAATTACGAGCAGTACTTC. Protein sequence: CARRNYEQYF.

The rearrangement joins TRBV12-5 to TRBJ1-1; D is ambiguous. Per the germline V gene, CDR1 is LGHNT and CDR2 is FRNRAP. This CDR3 spans 13 amino acids. V gave up 5 bases and J gave up 1 base, with 8 bases separating them. The CDR3 protein is CASGGPSNTEAFF. The CDR3 nucleotides are TGTGCTAGTGGTGGCCCCTCGAACACTGAAGCTTTCTTT.

The chain carries TRBV4-3 and TRBJ2-6, with 9 bases identical to TRBD1. This CDR3 comprises 16 residues. The V gene end was trimmed by 5 bases and the J gene end by 4 bases; junction bases not matched to a gene: 6. Per germline, CDR1 LGHNA and CDR2 YSLEER. The CDR3 is CASSLNRGRGANVLTF. For the CDR3, the DNA is TGCGCCAGCAGCTTGAACAGGGGGCGAGGGGCCAACGTCCTGACTTTC.

The V call is TRBV3-1 (or the pseudogene TRBV3-2), the J call TRBJ2-1; 9 nucleotides align to TRBD2. This CDR3 has 20 residues. The V segment lost 3 bases and the J segment 4 bases; nucleotides outside the gene matches: 19. From germline, CDR1 is LGHDT and CDR2 YNNKEL (reference sequence). CDR3 sequence: CASSQPPASGGPGLYNEQFF. The CDR3 DNA is TGTGCCAGCAGCCAGCCCCCGGCCAGCGGGGGGCCCGGGTTGTACAATGAGCAGTTCTTC.